The 29 T cell receptor beta chains below come from one sample, sequenced in a study of T cell changes during pregnancy in multiple sclerosis. Clones were sequenced by immunoSEQ multiplex PCR, and TCRdb holds only the in-frame ones, with some missing. In the table there are approximately 60,000 clones, just over 90% of which are singletons. The specimen comprised CD4+ T cells from peripheral blood mononuclear cells, sampled before pregnancy. The receptors derive from a female donor with multiple sclerosis, enrolled in a pregnancy study.

The rearrangement links TRBV7-8 to TRBJ2-5, with TRBD2 matching over 9 bases. The trim removed 1 base at V and 4 bases at J, leaving 4 bases unmatched. CDR1 is SGHVS and CDR2 is FQNEAQ in the germline V gene. This CDR3 has 15 amino acids. DNA for the CDR3: TGTGCCAGCAGCTTAGGGTTTAGCGGGGGAGAGACCCAGTACTTC. Translated, it gives CASSLGFSGGETQYF.

The chain recombines TRBV6-5 with TRBJ1-3, with 8 positions matching TRBD1. In germline, CDR1 is MNHEY, CDR2 SVGAGI. CDR3 length: 15 residues. Trimming cost V 2 bases and J 2 bases; bases outside gene matches: 2. CDR3 protein: CASSYTTGAGNTIYF. The CDR3, as DNA: TGTGCCAGCAGTTACACGACAGGGGCTGGAAACACCATATATTTT.

The rearrangement joins TRBV4-1 to TRBJ2-1, with 7 positions matching TRBD2. Per the germline V gene, CDR1 is MGHRA and CDR2 is YSYEKL. V lost 0 bases and J lost 8; bases outside the gene matches: 16. The CDR3 is made up of 18 amino acids. This chain's CDR3 is CASSQEGGRQTLKHEQFF. CDR3 coding DNA: TGCGCCAGCAGCCAAGAGGGGGGGAGGCAGACACTGAAACATGAGCAGTTCTTC.

The J gene is TRBJ1-2, the V gene TRBV9, with D tentatively TRBD1 (5 bases). The CDR3 has 14 amino acids. Germline-derived CDR1 and CDR2 are SGDLS and YYNGEE. Trimming pared 0 bases from V and 4 bases from J, leaving 10 bases between. Written as DNA, the CDR3 is TGTGCCAGCAGCGTAGTGCAGGGAAGCTATGGCTACACCTTC. It is translated as CASSVVQGSYGYTF.

CDR3 in DNA: TGTGCCAGCAGCCCAACCTTCACAGGGGCCTCCTACGAGCAGTACTTC. Its protein product is CASSPTFTGASYEQYF. The J gene is TRBJ2-7, the V gene TRBV28; 7 bases fit TRBD1. With V trimmed by 6 bases and J by 0 bases, 11 bases remained unmatched. Per the germline V gene, CDR1 is MDHEN and CDR2 is SYDVKM. This CDR3 contains 16 residues.

This clone was picked up one time. CDR3 coding DNA: TGTGCTAGTGGTTTGGTAGCGGGAGCTTCCCACGAGCAGTACTTC. Its translation is CASGLVAGASHEQYF. The rearrangement uses TRBV12-5 and TRBJ2-7, with TRBD2 matching over 8 bases. Trimming took 0 bases from V and 5 from J; bases not matched to a gene: 6. Germline V gene data show CDR1 as LGHNT and CDR2 as FRNRAP. This CDR3 has 15 amino acids. Full variable domain (remainder filled in from reference TRBV12-5 and TRBJ2-7): DARVTQTPRHKVTEMGQEVTMRCQPILGHNTVFWYRQTMMQGLELLAYFRNRAPLDDSGMPKDRFSAEMPDATLATLKIQPSEPRDSAVYFCASGLVAGASHEQYFGPGTRLTVT.

This chain uses TRBV19 with TRBJ1-2; TRBD1 aligns across 7 bases. V lost 7 bases, J lost 5 bases, and 10 bases stayed unmatched. The CDR3 totals 14 residues. In germline, CDR1 is LNHDA, CDR2 SQIVND (reference sequence). CDR3 region: CASTIGTAPYGYTF. In DNA form, the CDR3 reads TGTGCCAGTACCATCGGGACAGCTCCTTATGGCTACACCTTC. The full variable domain, in which reference TRBV19 and TRBJ1-2 provide the parts outside the CDR3, is DGGITQSPKYLFRKEGQNVTLSCEQNLNHDAMYWYRQDPGQGLRLIYYSQIVNDFQKGDIAEGYSVSREKKESFPLTVTSAQKNPTAFYLCASTIGTAPYGYTFGSGTRLTVV.

The genes are TRBV13 and TRBJ2-1; 7 nucleotides align to TRBD2. CDR3 length: 14 amino acids. J gave up 12 bases and V 4 bases, and 12 bases lay outside the gene matches. Per germline, CDR1 PRHDT and CDR2 FYEKMQ (reference sequence). CDR3 protein: CASSSPLRGSGQFF. The CDR3 DNA reads as TGTGCCAGCAGCTCCCCCCTGCGGGGGAGTGGGCAGTTCTTC. The full variable domain, rest sourced from reference TRBV13 and TRBJ2-1, is AAGVIQSPRHLIKEKRETATLKCYPIPRHDTVYWYQQGPGQDPQFLISFYEKMQSDKGSIPDRFSAQQFSDYHSELNMSSLELGDSALYFCASSSPLRGSGQFFGPGTRLTVL.

This sequence joins TRBV11-3 and TRBJ2-3; 7 bases are shared with TRBD2. The V segment lost 5 bases and the J segment 5 bases; nucleotides outside the gene matches: 10. The CDR3 length is 15 residues. Germline V CDR1 and CDR2: SGHNT, YENEEA. CDR3 residues: CASSPPSGKVDTQYF. The DNA for the CDR3 is TGTGCCAGCAGCCCGCCCAGCGGGAAGGTAGATACGCAGTATTTT.

The chain recombines TRBV5-1 with TRBJ2-5; 13 positions match TRBD2. Judging by the DNA end, TRBJ2-7 fits better; the J call may be wrong. This CDR3 spans 15 amino acids. The germline V gene has CDR1 SGHRS and CDR2 YFSETQ. The CDR3 DNA sequence: TGCGCCAGCAGCTTAACTAGCGGGAGGGCATACGAGCAGTACTTC. It is translated as CASSLTSGRAYEQYF.

This chain uses TRBV9 with TRBJ2-5; D perhaps matches TRBD2 (6 bases). From germline, CDR1 is SGDLS and CDR2 YYNGEE. The CDR3 is 15 residues long. Deletions cut 0 bases from V and 4 bases from J, with 13 bases between. CDR3 in DNA: TGTGCCAGCAGCGTAGGAAGTGTGGGAGGAGAGACCCAGTACTTC. This encodes CASSVGSVGGETQYF. The whole variable domain, remainder taken from reference TRBV9 and TRBJ2-5, is DSGVTQTPKHLITATGQRVTLRCSPRSGDLSVYWYQQSLDQGLQFLIQYYNGEERAKGNILERFSAQQFPDLHSELNLSSLELGDSALYFCASSVGSVGGETQYFGPGTRLLVL.

The chain joins TRBV19 to TRBJ2-1; 12 nucleotides match TRBD2. CDR3 size: 15 residues. V gave up 6 bases and J gave up 6 bases; unmatched junction bases: 6. Germline assignment: CDR1 LNHDA and CDR2 SQIVND (reference sequence). CDR3 sequence reads: CASSRGLAGPNEQFF. The CDR3 DNA follows: TGTGCCAGTAGCCGGGGACTAGCGGGCCCCAATGAGCAGTTCTTC.

The chain is built from TRBV19 and TRBJ2-4, with TRBD1 matching over 7 bases. After removal of 3 bases from V and 3 bases from J, the junction contained 14 bases not matched to a gene. Per germline, CDR1 LNHDA and CDR2 SQIVND (reference sequence). This CDR3 is 18 amino acids long. CDR3 DNA sequence: TGTGCCAGTAGTATTATGGGCTCAGGGGGTCTAAGCAAAAACATTCAGTACTTC. Amino acid sequence: CASSIMGSGGLSKNIQYF. Full variable domain (missing parts from reference TRBV19 and TRBJ2-4): DGGITQSPKYLFRKEGQNVTLSCEQNLNHDAMYWYRQDPGQGLRLIYYSQIVNDFQKGDIAEGYSVSREKKESFPLTVTSAQKNPTAFYLCASSIMGSGGLSKNIQYFGAGTRLSVL.

The genes are TRBV4-1 and TRBJ2-1; 7 positions agree with TRBD1. CDR1 MGHRA and CDR2 YSYEKL come from the germline V gene. The J segment lost 7 bases and the V segment lost 6 bases, leaving 9 bases of the junction unmatched. The CDR3 covers 14 residues. The CDR3 nucleotides read TGCGCCAGCAGGGGGGCAGGGGGACGAAATGAGCAGTTCTTC. Its translation: CASRGAGGRNEQFF.

The chain joins TRBV9 to TRBJ2-2; TRBD2 matches 7 bases. V shed 0 bases, J shed 1 base, and the junction held 3 bases outside the gene matches. The CDR3 contains 16 residues. In germline, CDR1 is SGDLS, CDR2 YYNGEE. The CDR3 here is CASSVETGGNTGELFF. In DNA form, the CDR3 reads TGTGCCAGCAGCGTAGAGACGGGGGGGAACACCGGGGAGCTGTTTTTT.

The chain uses TRBV6-5 and TRBJ2-1, with D possibly being TRBD1 (6 bases). The CDR3 is 13 residues long. Germline CDR1 is MNHEY and CDR2 is SVGAGI. Trimming took 2 bases from V and 6 from J, leaving 8 bases between them. The CDR3 loop is CASSYQGSNEQFF. CDR3 DNA sequence: TGTGCCAGCAGTTACCAGGGGAGCAATGAGCAGTTCTTC.

This rearrangement joins TRBV7-2 to TRBJ2-7, with 7 positions matching TRBD1. Germline CDR1 and CDR2: SGHTA and FQGNSA. The junction had 12 bases not matched to a gene; V was cut back by 5 bases and J by 5 bases. CDR3 length: 15 residues. The CDR3 region is CASSRGKGAANEQYF. DNA for the CDR3: TGTGCCAGCAGCCGTGGAAAGGGGGCCGCGAACGAGCAGTACTTC.

The V and J genes are TRBV11-2 and TRBJ2-2; no definite D call. V was shortened by 2 bases and J by 1 base, with 8 bases between the two germline ends. Per germline, CDR1 SGHAT and CDR2 FQNNGV. This CDR3 comprises 15 residues. CDR3 sequence: CASSLQRLNTGELFF. As DNA, the CDR3 is TGTGCCAGCAGCTTACAGAGGTTGAACACCGGGGAGCTGTTTTTT.

The genes are TRBV11-3 and TRBJ2-5; D possibly corresponds to TRBD1 (5 bases). This CDR3 contains 15 residues. V lost 2 bases and J 9 bases, leaving 19 bases between the germline ends. Germline loops: CDR1 SGHNT, CDR2 YENEEA. The CDR3 DNA sequence: TGTGCCAGCAGCTTAACAGGTGACGCCCTGGCGGCCCAGTACTTC. This gives the protein CASSLTGDALAAQYF.

V and J are TRBV5-4 and TRBJ1-1, with a possible D match to TRBD1 (6 bases). Looked up from germline, CDR1 is SGHNT and CDR2 is YYREEE (reference sequence). The CDR3 is 16 residues long. Between the trimmed V and J ends, which lost 4 bases and 1 base, there was a span of 17 bases. This CDR3 reads CASSAKRGSKNTEAFF. CDR3 bases: TGTGCCAGCAGCGCTAAGAGGGGGTCGAAGAACACTGAAGCTTTCTTT.

This clone was observed once. The chain combines TRBV13 with TRBJ1-5; D ambiguous. Trimming left V 0 bases short and J 4 bases short, with 13 bases between. This CDR3 spans 16 amino acids. CDR1 is PRHDT and CDR2 is FYEKMQ in the germline V gene (reference sequence). CDR3 residues: CASSLGGRLANQPQHF. The CDR3 bases are TGTGCCAGCAGCTTAGGGGGTCGGCTAGCTAATCAGCCCCAGCATTTT. Full variable domain (outside the CDR3, taken from reference TRBV13 and TRBJ1-5): AAGVIQSPRHLIKEKRETATLKCYPIPRHDTVYWYQQGPGQDPQFLISFYEKMQSDKGSIPDRFSAQQFSDYHSELNMSSLELGDSALYFCASSLGGRLANQPQHFGDGTRLSIL.

J is TRBJ1-1 and V is TRBV7-9; 8 positions agree with TRBD1. Germline assignment: CDR1 SEHNR and CDR2 FQNEAQ (reference sequence). The CDR3 runs 13 residues. J was trimmed by 1 base and V by 5 bases; bases with no gene match: 0. CDR3: CASSGQGNTEAFF. The DNA of the CDR3 is TGTGCCAGCAGCGGACAGGGGAACACTGAAGCTTTCTTT.

The J gene is TRBJ2-7, the V gene TRBV7-8, with 9 bases identical to TRBD1. V shed 1 base, J shed 2 bases, and the junction held 6 bases outside the gene matches. The CDR3 has 16 residues. CDR1 SGHVS and CDR2 FQNEAQ come from the germline V gene. In DNA form, the CDR3 reads TGTGCCAGCAGCTTAGACGTCCGGACAGGGGCCTACGAGCAGTACTTC. It yields the protein CASSLDVRTGAYEQYF.

The chain links TRBV19 to TRBJ2-3; 9 bases are a match to TRBD2. Germline CDR1 and CDR2: LNHDA and SQIVND (reference sequence). The junction had 4 bases not matched to a gene; V was cut back by 3 bases and J by 3 bases. The CDR3 extends over 15 amino acids. The CDR3 loop is CASSIPSGITDTQYF. The CDR3 nucleotides read TGTGCCAGTAGTATTCCTAGCGGGATAACAGATACGCAGTATTTT.

The V and J genes are TRBV28 and TRBJ2-7; 12 nucleotides line up with TRBD2. Germline-derived CDR1 and CDR2 are MDHEN and SYDVKM. V shed 4 bases and J 3 bases; nucleotides not matched to a gene: 4. This CDR3 comprises 15 residues. CDR3 sequence (DNA): TGTGCCAGCAGTTGGACTAGCGGGACCTACTACGAGCAGTACTTC. Its protein is CASSWTSGTYYEQYF.

This clone was recorded a few times. V and J are TRBV15 and TRBJ2-1; TRBD2 aligns across 7 bases. Germline CDR1 reads LNHNV; CDR2 reads YYDKDF (reference sequence). The trim removed 3 bases at V and 8 bases at J, leaving 10 bases unmatched. This CDR3 is built from 15 residues. Here the CDR3 DNA reads TGTGCCACCAGCAGGTCCGGGAGGACGATCGATGAGCAGTTCTTC. It yields the protein CATSRSGRTIDEQFF.

The rearrangement links TRBV28 to TRBJ1-1; 7 nucleotides agree with TRBD1. Germline-derived CDR1 and CDR2 are MDHEN and SYDVKM. Unmatched junction bases numbered 2, after V lost 4 bases and J lost 0 bases. This CDR3 region has 14 residues. The CDR3 nucleotides are TGTGCCAGCAGTTGGGGACAGATGAACACTGAAGCTTTCTTT. It yields the protein CASSWGQMNTEAFF.

The chain links TRBV6-1 to TRBJ2-7; TRBD2 might be the D (6 bases). V was cut by 2 bases and J by 3 bases, with 11 bases left in between. Germline V gene lookup returns CDR1 MNHNS and CDR2 SASEGT. There are 14 residues in the CDR3. The CDR3 spells CASSERREHYEQYF. The DNA for the CDR3 is TGTGCCAGCAGTGAACGTCGGGAGCACTACGAGCAGTACTTC.

This sequence joins TRBV12-2 and TRBJ2-7; TRBD1 is taken as the D call from the table, unchecked against the DNA. TRBV12-2 is reported as a pseudogene. The CDR3 contains 17 residues. The CDR3: CASRLGDTTDRSYEQYF. The CDR3, as DNA: TGTGCAAGTCGCTTAGGGGACACCACCGACAGGAGCTACGAGCAGTACTTC.